These 15 T cell receptor beta chains were all obtained from the same sample, sequenced in a study of beta chain features in type 1 diabetes. Findings of the study overall: A moderate, significant TCRB CDR3 shortening appeared in type 1 diabetes across four CD4+ subsets.

Isolated RNA was reverse transcribed in full, so expressed TCRB transcripts were sequenced. The repertoire was sequenced with immunoSEQ multiplex PCR; TCRdb's copy has only in-frame clones and lacks some. The table records more than 550,000 clones, roughly 13% of them present only once. These receptors have no known antigen. The sequencing input was naive CD4+ T cells from blood. The receptors here all came from a man aged 18 to 35 with type 1 diabetes.

The J gene is TRBJ2-7, the V gene TRBV5-1; TRBD2 is a possible D gene (6 bases). V was clipped by 5 bases and J by 3 bases, with 6 bases between them. Germline values: CDR1 SGHRS, CDR2 YFSETQ. This CDR3 spans 11 amino acids. In DNA form, the CDR3 reads TGCGCCAGCAGGGGGGGCTACGAGCAGTACTTC. Encoded protein: CASRGGYEQYF.

The chain links TRBV5-1 to TRBJ1-2; 8 positions match TRBD1. CDR3 length: 14 residues. V dropped 4 bases and J dropped 6; count of bases not matched to a gene: 8. Germline-derived CDR1 and CDR2 are SGHRS and YFSETQ. This CDR3 reads CASSPGQGNNGYTF. CDR3 coding DNA: TGCGCCAGCAGCCCCGGACAGGGTAATAATGGCTACACCTTC. Full variable domain (rest looked up from reference TRBV5-1 and TRBJ1-2): KAGVTQTPRYLIKTRGQQVTLSCSPISGHRSVSWYQQTPGQGLQFLFEYFSETQRNKGNFPGRFSGRQFSNSRSEMNVSTLELGDSALYLCASSPGQGNNGYTFGSGTRLTVV.

V gene TRBV18 combines with J gene TRBJ2-1, with TRBD1 as a possible D gene (5 bases). CDR3 size: 14 residues. Trimming shortened V by 2 bases and J by 10 bases, and 15 bases separated the two germline ends. From germline, CDR1 is KGHSH and CDR2 LQKENI. DNA for the CDR3: TGTGCCAGCTCACCAAACCGAGTAGCAGGGGAGCAGTTCTTC. Its translation is CASSPNRVAGEQFF.

As concerns this clone: Additional DNA sequences in this sample encode the identical CDR3. J is TRBJ2-7 and V is TRBV5-1; D is ambiguous. CDR3 length: 11 amino acids. V dropped 3 bases and J dropped 1 base, with 2 bases sitting between them. Germline loops: CDR1 SGHRS, CDR2 YFSETQ. CDR3 nucleotides: TGCGCCAGCAGCTATTCCTACGAGCAGTACTTC. Translation: CASSYSYEQYF.

This chain joins TRBV11-2 and TRBJ2-3; D ambiguous. The CDR3 is 13 amino acids. V was shortened by 5 bases and J by 6 bases, with 12 bases between the two germline ends. Germline V gives CDR1 SGHAT, CDR2 FQNNGV. This CDR3 reads CASSLSQGDTQYF. The CDR3 DNA reads as TGTGCCAGCAGCCTCTCCCAAGGGGATACGCAGTATTTT.

CDR3 protein: CASSPKGGSSYEQYF. The DNA of the CDR3 is TGTGCCAGCAGCCCCAAAGGCGGATCCTCCTACGAGCAGTACTTC. The genes are TRBV5-4 and TRBJ2-7; D uncertain. The CDR3 extends over 15 amino acids. Trimming cost V 4 bases and J 0 bases, with 14 bases left between them. Germline V lookup: CDR1 SGHNT, CDR2 YYREEE (reference sequence).

The gene calls are TRBV7-3 and TRBJ1-1; 8 bases match TRBD1. The CDR3 spans 14 residues. Germline CDR1 reads SGHTA; CDR2 reads FQGTGA. V shed 4 bases and J 4 bases; nucleotides not matched to a gene: 5. The CDR3 here is CASSSQGASTEAFF. The CDR3 bases are TGTGCCAGCAGCTCCCAGGGGGCGAGCACTGAAGCTTTCTTT.

The chain uses TRBV4-1 and TRBJ2-6; 8 bases match TRBD1. Germline CDR1 is MGHRA and CDR2 is YSYEKL. CDR3 size: 18 residues. V was clipped by 1 base and J by 2 bases; unmatched bases: 7. CDR3: CASSQGGQGTAGANVLTF. As DNA, the CDR3 is TGCGCCAGCAGCCAAGGAGGACAGGGAACTGCTGGGGCCAACGTCCTGACTTTC.

This chain uses TRBV2 with TRBJ1-3; D gene unclear. The CDR3 length is 15 residues. Between the trimmed V and J ends, which lost 6 bases and 3 bases, there was a span of 15 bases. The germline V gene has CDR1 SNHLY and CDR2 FYNNEI. The CDR3 spells CASSASWMGGNTIYF. The CDR3 DNA reads TGTGCCAGCAGCGCGTCGTGGATGGGTGGAAACACCATATATTTT.

This clone was observed a handful of times. The chain links TRBV14 to TRBJ2-7, with TRBD2 identical over 13 bases. Germline CDR1 SGHDN, CDR2 FVKESK. V shed 4 bases, J shed 3 bases, and the junction held 6 bases outside the gene matches. The CDR3 has 16 amino acids. The CDR3 loop is CASSRSGLAGSYEQYF. The DNA of the CDR3 is TGTGCCAGCAGCCGATCGGGACTAGCGGGAAGCTACGAGCAGTACTTC.

This clone was detected a few times. Other DNA sequences in the sample encode the same CDR3. CDR3 residues: CAWRPGSYEQYF. In DNA form, the CDR3 reads TGTGCCTGGAGACCCGGGTCCTACGAGCAGTACTTC. The chain combines TRBV30 with TRBJ2-7; D remains ambiguous. From germline, CDR1 is GTSNPN and CDR2 SVGIG (reference sequence). V lost 3 bases and J 1 base, leaving 7 bases between the germline ends. CDR3 length: 12 residues. Supplemented by reference TRBV30 and TRBJ2-7, the full variable domain reads SQTIHQWPATLVQPVGSPLSLECTVEGTSNPNLYWYRQAAGRGLQLLFYSVGIGQISSEVPQNLSASRPQDRQFILSSKKLLLSDSGFYLCAWRPGSYEQYFGPGTRLTVT.

The chain employs TRBV25-1 and TRBJ2-1; D is perhaps TRBD1 (6 bases). The germline gives CDR1 MGHDK, CDR2 SYGVNS. The CDR3 is 14 amino acids. Trimming shortened V by 0 bases and J by 7 bases, and 10 bases separated the two germline ends. In DNA form, the CDR3 reads TGTGCCAGCAGTGAATACACAGGGACGAATGAGCAGTTCTTC. It yields the protein CASSEYTGTNEQFF.

This clone appeared a few times. V gene TRBV5-1 combines with J gene TRBJ2-4; a weak D match, TRBD1 (5 bases). Trimming took off 0 bases at V and 8 bases at J, with 15 bases between the two ends. Germline CDR1 SGHRS, CDR2 YFSETQ. The CDR3 is made up of 15 amino acids. CDR3 loop: CASSLAGQGEDIQYF. The CDR3 nucleotides are TGCGCCAGCAGCTTGGCTGGCCAGGGCGAGGACATTCAGTACTTC. Full variable domain (outside the CDR3, taken from reference TRBV5-1 and TRBJ2-4): KAGVTQTPRYLIKTRGQQVTLSCSPISGHRSVSWYQQTPGQGLQFLFEYFSETQRNKGNFPGRFSGRQFSNSRSEMNVSTLELGDSALYLCASSLAGQGEDIQYFGAGTRLSVL.

V usage is TRBV2 and J usage is TRBJ1-1, with unresolved D. Germline CDR1 and CDR2: SNHLY and FYNNEI. The CDR3 length is 14 residues. V shed 2 bases and J shed 5 bases, with 12 bases lying between them. The CDR3 coding sequence is TGTGCCAGCAGTGAACTGGGCAGTGAGACTGAAGCTTTCTTT. It specifies CASSELGSETEAFF.

The chain couples TRBV27 to TRBJ2-4; TRBD1 agrees at 8 bases. V lost 3 bases to trimming and J lost 12 bases; unmatched junction nucleotides: 16. Germline V gene data show CDR1 as MNHEY and CDR2 as SMNVEV (reference sequence). CDR3 length: 16 residues. CDR3 sequence (DNA): TGTGCCAGCAGTTTTTTGGGGGGACAGGAGACAACTCGTCAGTACTTC. Translated, it gives CASSFLGGQETTRQYF.